This entry features one T cell receptor (beta chain) sequence. These data originate in a study of blood T cell repertoires in COVID-19. Study summary: The United States, Italy and Spain supplied acute and convalescent COVID-19 samples.

Under the authors' procedure: It was from reference gene primer amplification that nucleated cell counts were estimated. Assay: immunoSEQ multiplex PCR; the TCRdb copy retains only in-frame clones and omits some. That table is the source of V, J and clone size, and D and trimming were worked out from the DNA. The repertoire has under 300,000 clones, roughly 88% of them found once; the top ten carry over 1.2%. CDR1 and CDR2 from the germline V gene are LGHDT and YNNKEL (reference sequence). V was shortened by 4 bases and J by 13 bases, with 11 bases between the two germline ends. This CDR3 has 11 amino acids.

The specimen was peripheral blood. This sequence joins TRBV3-1 (or the pseudogene TRBV3-2) and TRBJ2-1; no definite D call. The source of this sequence is a woman in her 40s who had recovered from COVID-19. CDR3 bases: TGTGCCAGCAGCCCCTTGCTATTCCAGTTCTTC. Translation gives CASSPLLFQFF.